The clone carrying this T cell receptor (beta chain) was seen a handful of times. Its matching antigen is unknown. V dropped 1 base and J dropped 2 bases, with 19 bases sitting between them. CDR1 is LNHNV and CDR2 is YYDKDF in the germline V gene (reference sequence). CDR3 length equals 18 residues. This sample was included in a study of blood T cells in healthy people across ages. General study points: Percentage of naive T cells showed a strong correlation with TCR beta diversity. Fewer expanded clones and more diversity marked long-lived versus aged donors.

Each sample gave at least 7 million isolated PBMCs. Using a J-beta primer mix together with a sample-barcoded 5' primer, a second PCR was run for roughly 6 to 12 cycles. Via MiXCR, TCRdb re-called the 5' RACE reads, giving one row per CDR3 protein. This sample has 1.8 million or so distinct CDR3 sequences, with about two fifths found just once. This receptor was taken from a human donor in good health. The chain recombines TRBV15 with TRBJ2-3; D call uncertain. Sequencing used blood. The CDR3 nucleotides are TGTGCCACCAGCAGAGTTGGGTTTCGTGGTGAGATCACAGATACGCAGTATTTT. Residues: CATSRVGFRGEITDTQYF.